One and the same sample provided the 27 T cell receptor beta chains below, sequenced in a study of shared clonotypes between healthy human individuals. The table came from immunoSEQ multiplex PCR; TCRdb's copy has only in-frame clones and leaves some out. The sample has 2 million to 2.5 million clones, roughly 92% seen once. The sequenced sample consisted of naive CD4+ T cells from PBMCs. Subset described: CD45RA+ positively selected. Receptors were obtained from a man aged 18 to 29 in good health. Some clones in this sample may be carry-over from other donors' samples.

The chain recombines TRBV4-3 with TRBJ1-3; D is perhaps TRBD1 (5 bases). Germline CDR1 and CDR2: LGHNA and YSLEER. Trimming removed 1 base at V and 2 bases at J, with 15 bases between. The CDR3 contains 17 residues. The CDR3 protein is CASSQGGGATPGNTIYF. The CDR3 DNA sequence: TGCGCCAGCAGCCAAGGGGGAGGGGCGACGCCTGGAAACACCATATATTTT.

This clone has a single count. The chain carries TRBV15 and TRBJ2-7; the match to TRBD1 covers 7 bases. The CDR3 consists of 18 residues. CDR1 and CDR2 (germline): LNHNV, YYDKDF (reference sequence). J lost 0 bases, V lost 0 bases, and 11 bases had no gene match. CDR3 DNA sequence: TGTGCCACCAGCAGAGATCGTGGATACAGGACAGGCTCCTACGAGCAGTACTTC. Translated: CATSRDRGYRTGSYEQYF.

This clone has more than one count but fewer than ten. Here the CDR3 DNA reads TGTGCCAGCAGTGGCTATCGGGAGGGCACTGAAGCTTTCTTT. The encoded protein is CASSGYREGTEAFF. This rearrangement joins TRBV6-1 to TRBJ1-1; D not certain. From germline, CDR1 is MNHNS and CDR2 SASEGT. This CDR3 contains 14 residues. V lost 4 bases and J 4 bases, leaving 13 bases between the germline ends.

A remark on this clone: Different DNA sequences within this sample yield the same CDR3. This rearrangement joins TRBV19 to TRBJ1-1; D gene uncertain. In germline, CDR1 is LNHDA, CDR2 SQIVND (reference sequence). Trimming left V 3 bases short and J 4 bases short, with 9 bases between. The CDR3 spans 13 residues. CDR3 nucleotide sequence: TGTGCCAGTAGTATCGGGCGTGGCACTGAAGCTTTCTTT. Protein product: CASSIGRGTEAFF.

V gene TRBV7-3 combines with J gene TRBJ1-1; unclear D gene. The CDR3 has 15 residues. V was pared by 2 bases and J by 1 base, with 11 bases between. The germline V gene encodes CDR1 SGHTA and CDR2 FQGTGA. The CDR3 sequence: CASSLRRQSNTEAFF. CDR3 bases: TGTGCCAGCAGCTTACGTAGGCAGTCGAACACTGAAGCTTTCTTT.

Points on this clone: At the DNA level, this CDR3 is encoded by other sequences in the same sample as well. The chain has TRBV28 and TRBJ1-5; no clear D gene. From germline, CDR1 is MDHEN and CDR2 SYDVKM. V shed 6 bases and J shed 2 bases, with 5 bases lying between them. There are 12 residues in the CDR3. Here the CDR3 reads CASRGGNQPQHF. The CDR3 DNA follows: TGTGCCAGCAGGGGCGGCAATCAGCCCCAGCATTTT.

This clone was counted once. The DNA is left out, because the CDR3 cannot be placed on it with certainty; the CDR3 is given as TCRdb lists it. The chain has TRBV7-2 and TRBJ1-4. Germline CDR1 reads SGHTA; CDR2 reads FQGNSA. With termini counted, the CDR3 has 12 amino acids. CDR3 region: CASTFGSEKLFF.

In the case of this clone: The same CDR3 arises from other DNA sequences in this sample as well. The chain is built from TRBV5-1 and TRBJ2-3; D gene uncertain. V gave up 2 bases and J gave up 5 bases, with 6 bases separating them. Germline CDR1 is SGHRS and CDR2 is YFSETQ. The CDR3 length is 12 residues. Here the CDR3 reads CASSLLGDTQYF. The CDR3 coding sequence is TGCGCCAGCAGCTTACTTGGAGATACGCAGTATTTT. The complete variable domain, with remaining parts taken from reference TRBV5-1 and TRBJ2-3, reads KAGVTQTPRYLIKTRGQQVTLSCSPISGHRSVSWYQQTPGQGLQFLFEYFSETQRNKGNFPGRFSGRQFSNSRSEMNVSTLELGDSALYLCASSLLGDTQYFGPGTRLTVL.

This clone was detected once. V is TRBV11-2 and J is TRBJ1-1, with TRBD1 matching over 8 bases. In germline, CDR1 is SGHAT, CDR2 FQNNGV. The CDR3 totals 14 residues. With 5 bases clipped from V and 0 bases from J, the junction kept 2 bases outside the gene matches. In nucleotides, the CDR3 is TGTGCCAGCAGCGTACAGGGGGTGAACACTGAAGCTTTCTTT. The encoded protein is CASSVQGVNTEAFF.

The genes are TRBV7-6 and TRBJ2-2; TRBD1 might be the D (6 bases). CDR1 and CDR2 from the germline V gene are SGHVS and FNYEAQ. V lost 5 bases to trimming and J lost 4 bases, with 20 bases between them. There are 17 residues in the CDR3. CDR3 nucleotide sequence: TGTGCCAGCAGCCCCAGGGGACCTCGGGTGGTCACCGGGGAGCTGTTTTTT. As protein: CASSPRGPRVVTGELFF.

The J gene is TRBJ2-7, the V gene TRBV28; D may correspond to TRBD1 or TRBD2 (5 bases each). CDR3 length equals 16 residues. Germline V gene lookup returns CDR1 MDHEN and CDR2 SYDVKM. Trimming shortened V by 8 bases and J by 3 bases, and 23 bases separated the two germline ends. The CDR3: CASGTSSWGSNYEQYF. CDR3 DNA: TGTGCCAGCGGTACGTCCTCTTGGGGGAGTAACTACGAGCAGTACTTC.

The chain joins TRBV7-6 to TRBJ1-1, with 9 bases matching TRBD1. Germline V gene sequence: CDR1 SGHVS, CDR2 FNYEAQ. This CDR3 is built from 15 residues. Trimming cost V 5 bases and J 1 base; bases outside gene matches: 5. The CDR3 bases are TGTGCCAGCAGCAAACAGACAGGGGGGAACACTGAAGCTTTCTTT. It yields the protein CASSKQTGGNTEAFF.

CDR3 nucleotide sequence: TGCAGTGCTAGAGTGGCCGGGGAGCTGTTTTTT. The encoded protein is CSARVAGELFF. The chain joins TRBV20-1 to TRBJ2-2, with D unclear. Per germline, CDR1 DFQATT and CDR2 SNEGSKA (reference sequence). The CDR3 runs 11 residues. Trimming shortened V by 1 base and J by 6 bases, and 3 bases separated the two germline ends.

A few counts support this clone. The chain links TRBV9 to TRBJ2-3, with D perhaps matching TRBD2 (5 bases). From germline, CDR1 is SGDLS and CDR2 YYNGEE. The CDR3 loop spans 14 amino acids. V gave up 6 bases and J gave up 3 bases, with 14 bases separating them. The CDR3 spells CASTGRERTDTQYF. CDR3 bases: TGTGCCAGCACCGGAAGGGAGAGGACAGATACGCAGTATTTT.

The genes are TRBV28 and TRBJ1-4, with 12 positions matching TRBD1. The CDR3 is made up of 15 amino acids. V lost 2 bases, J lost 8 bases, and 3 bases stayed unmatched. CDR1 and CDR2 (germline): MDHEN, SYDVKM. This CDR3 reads CASSLGTGGGEKLFF. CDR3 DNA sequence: TGTGCCAGCAGTTTAGGGACAGGGGGCGGGGAAAAACTGTTTTTT.

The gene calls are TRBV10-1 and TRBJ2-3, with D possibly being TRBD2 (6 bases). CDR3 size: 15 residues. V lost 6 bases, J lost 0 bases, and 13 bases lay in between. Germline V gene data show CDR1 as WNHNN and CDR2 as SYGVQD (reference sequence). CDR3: CASRASESSTDTQYF. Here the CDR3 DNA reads TGCGCCAGCAGGGCTAGCGAGTCTAGCACAGATACGCAGTATTTT.

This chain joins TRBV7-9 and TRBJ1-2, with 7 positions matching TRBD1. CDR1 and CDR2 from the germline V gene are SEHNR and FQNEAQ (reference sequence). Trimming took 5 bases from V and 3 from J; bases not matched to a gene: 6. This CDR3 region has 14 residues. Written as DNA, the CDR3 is TGTGCCAGCAGCCCCGTGAGGGGGCACTATGGCTACACCTTC. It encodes CASSPVRGHYGYTF.

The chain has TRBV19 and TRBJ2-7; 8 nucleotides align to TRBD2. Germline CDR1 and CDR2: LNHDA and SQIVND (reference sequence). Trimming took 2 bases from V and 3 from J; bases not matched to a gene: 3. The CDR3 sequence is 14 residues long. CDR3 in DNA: TGTGCCAGTAGTATACAACTAGCGGTCTACGAGCAGTACTTC. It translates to CASSIQLAVYEQYF.

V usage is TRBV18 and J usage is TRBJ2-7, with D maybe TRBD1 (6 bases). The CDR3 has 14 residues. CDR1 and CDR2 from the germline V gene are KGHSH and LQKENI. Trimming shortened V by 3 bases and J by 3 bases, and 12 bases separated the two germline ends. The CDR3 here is CASSPTGQHYEQYF. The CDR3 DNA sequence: TGTGCCAGCTCACCCACCGGACAGCACTACGAGCAGTACTTC.

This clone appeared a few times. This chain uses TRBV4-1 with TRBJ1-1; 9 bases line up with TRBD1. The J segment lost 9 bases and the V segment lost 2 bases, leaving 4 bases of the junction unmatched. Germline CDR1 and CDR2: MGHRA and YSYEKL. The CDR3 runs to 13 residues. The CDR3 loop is CASSQTGTGKAFF. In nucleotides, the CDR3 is TGCGCCAGCAGCCAAACCGGGACAGGGAAAGCTTTCTTT.

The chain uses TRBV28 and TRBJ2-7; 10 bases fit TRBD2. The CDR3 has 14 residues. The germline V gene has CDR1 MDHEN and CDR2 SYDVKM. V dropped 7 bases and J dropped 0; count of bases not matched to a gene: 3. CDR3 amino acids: CASISSGSSYEQYF. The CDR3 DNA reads TGTGCCAGCATCTCTAGCGGGAGCTCCTACGAGCAGTACTTC.

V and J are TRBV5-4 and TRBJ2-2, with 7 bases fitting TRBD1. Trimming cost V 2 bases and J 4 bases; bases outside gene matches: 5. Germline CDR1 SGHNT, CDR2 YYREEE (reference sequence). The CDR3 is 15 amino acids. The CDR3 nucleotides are TGTGCCAGCAGCTTTCAGGGGGTGGGCACCGGGGAGCTGTTTTTT. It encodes CASSFQGVGTGELFF.

Written as DNA, the CDR3 is TGCGCCAGCAGTGAACACAGTGAACTGTTTTTT. Amino acids: CASSEHSELFF. V usage is TRBV10-2 and J usage is TRBJ1-4; D is uncertain. This CDR3 contains 11 residues. Trimming shortened V by 3 bases and J by 12 bases, and 8 bases separated the two germline ends. Germline assignment: CDR1 WSHSY and CDR2 SAAADI.

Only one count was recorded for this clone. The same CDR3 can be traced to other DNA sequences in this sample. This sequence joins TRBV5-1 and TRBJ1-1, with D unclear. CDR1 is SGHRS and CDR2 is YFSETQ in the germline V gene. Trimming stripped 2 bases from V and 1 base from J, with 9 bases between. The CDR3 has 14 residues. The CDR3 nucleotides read TGCGCCAGCAGCTTCGGGAGACAGAACACTGAAGCTTTCTTT. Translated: CASSFGRQNTEAFF. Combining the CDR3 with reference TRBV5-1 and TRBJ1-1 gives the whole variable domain KAGVTQTPRYLIKTRGQQVTLSCSPISGHRSVSWYQQTPGQGLQFLFEYFSETQRNKGNFPGRFSGRQFSNSRSEMNVSTLELGDSALYLCASSFGRQNTEAFFGQGTRLTVV.

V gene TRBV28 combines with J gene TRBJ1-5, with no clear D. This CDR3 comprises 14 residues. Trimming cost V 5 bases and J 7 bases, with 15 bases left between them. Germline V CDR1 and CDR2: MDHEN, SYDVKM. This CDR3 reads CASSRTGMMQPQHF. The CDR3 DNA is TGTGCCAGCAGTCGGACGGGGATGATGCAGCCCCAGCATTTT. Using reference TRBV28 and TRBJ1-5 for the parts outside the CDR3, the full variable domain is DVKVTQSSRYLVKRTGEKVFLECVQDMDHENMFWYRQDPGLGLRLIYFSYDVKMKEKGDIPEGYSVSREKKERFSLILESASTNQTSMYLCASSRTGMMQPQHFGDGTRLSIL.

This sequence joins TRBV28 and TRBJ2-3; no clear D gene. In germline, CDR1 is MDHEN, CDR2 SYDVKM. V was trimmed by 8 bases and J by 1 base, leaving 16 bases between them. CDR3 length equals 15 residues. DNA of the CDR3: TGTGCCAGCGCGAGTTTGCGTTTCGGCACAGATACGCAGTATTTT. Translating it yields CASASLRFGTDTQYF.

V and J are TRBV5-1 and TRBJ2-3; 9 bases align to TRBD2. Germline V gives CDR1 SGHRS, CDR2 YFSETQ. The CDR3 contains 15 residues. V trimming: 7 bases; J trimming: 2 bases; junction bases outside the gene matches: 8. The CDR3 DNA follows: TGCGCCAGCGGCAGACTAGCGGCCCTCACAGATACGCAGTATTTT. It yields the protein CASGRLAALTDTQYF.